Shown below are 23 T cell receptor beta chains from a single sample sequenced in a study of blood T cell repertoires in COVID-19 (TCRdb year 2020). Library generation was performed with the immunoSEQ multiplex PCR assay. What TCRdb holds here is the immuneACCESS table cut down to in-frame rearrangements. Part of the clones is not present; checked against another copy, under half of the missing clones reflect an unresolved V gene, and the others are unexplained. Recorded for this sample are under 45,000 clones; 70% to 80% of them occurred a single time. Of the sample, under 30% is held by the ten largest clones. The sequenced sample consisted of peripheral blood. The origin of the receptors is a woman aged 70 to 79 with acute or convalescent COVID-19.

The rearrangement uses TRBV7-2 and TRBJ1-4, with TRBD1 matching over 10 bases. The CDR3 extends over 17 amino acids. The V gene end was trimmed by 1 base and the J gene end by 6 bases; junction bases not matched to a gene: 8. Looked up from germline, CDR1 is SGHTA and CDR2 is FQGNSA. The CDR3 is CASSLVTVGTGDEKLFF. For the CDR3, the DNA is TGTGCCAGCAGCTTAGTCACTGTGGGGACAGGGGATGAAAAACTGTTTTTT. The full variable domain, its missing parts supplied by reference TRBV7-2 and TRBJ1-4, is GAGVSQSPSNKVTEKGKDVELRCDPISGHTALYWYRQSLGQGLEFLIYFQGNSAPDKSGLPSDRFSAERTGGSVSTLTIQRTQQEDSAVYLCASSLVTVGTGDEKLFFGSGTQLSVL.

The CDR3 here is CASSFGTGEAFF. CDR3 coding DNA: TGTGCCAGCAGTTTCGGGACAGGGGAAGCTTTCTTT. The chain joins TRBV12-3 or TRBV12-4 to TRBJ1-1; 9 bases are a match to TRBD1. V shed 3 bases, J shed 8 bases, and the junction held 1 base outside the gene matches. This CDR3 spans 12 amino acids.

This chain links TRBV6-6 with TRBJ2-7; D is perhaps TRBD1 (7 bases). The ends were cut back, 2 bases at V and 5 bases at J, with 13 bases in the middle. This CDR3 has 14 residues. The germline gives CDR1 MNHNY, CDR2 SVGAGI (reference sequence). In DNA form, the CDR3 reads TGTGCCAGCAGTTACGCGGGACAGATCAACGAGCAGTACTTC. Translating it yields CASSYAGQINEQYF.

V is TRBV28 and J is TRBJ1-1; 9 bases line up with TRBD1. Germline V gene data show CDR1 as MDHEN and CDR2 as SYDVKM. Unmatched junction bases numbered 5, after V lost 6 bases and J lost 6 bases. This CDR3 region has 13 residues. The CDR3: CASSLTGGAEAFF. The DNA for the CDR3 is TGTGCCAGCAGCCTGACAGGGGGTGCTGAAGCTTTCTTT.

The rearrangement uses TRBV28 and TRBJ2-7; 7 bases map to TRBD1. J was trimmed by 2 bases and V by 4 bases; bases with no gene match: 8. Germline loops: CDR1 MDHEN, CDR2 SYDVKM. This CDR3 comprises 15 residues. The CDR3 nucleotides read TGTGCCAGCAGTTCGTCGGGACAGAGGGCCTACGAGCAGTACTTC. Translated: CASSSSGQRAYEQYF.

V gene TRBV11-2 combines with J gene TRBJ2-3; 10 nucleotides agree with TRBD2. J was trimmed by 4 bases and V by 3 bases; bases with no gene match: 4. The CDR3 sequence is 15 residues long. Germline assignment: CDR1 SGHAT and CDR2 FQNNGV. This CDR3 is CASSFRLAGADTQYF. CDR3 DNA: TGTGCCAGCAGCTTCCGGCTAGCGGGAGCAGATACGCAGTATTTT.

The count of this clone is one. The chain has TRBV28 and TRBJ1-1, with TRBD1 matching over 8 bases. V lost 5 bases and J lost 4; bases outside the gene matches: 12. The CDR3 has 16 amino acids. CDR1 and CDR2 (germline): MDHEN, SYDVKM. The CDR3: CASSPQQGGGSTEAFF. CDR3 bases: TGTGCCAGCAGTCCCCAACAGGGGGGCGGTAGCACTGAAGCTTTCTTT.

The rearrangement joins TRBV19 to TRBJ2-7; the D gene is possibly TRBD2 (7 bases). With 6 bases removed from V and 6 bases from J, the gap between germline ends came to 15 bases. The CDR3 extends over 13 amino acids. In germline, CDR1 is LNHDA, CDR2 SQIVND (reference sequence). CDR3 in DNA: TGTGCCAGTAGATCCCAGGGAGGGGGCGAGCAGTACTTC. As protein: CASRSQGGGEQYF.

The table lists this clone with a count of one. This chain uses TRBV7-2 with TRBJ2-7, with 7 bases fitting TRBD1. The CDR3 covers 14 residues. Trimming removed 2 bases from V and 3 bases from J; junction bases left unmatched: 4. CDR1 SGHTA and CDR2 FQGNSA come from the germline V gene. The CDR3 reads CASSLIWDSYEQYF. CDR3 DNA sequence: TGTGCCAGCAGCTTAATTTGGGACAGCTACGAGCAGTACTTC.

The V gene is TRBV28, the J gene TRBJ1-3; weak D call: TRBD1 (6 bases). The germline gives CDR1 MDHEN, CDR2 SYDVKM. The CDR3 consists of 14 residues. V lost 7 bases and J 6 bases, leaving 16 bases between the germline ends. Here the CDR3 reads CASTGGGRKNTIYF. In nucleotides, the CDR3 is TGTGCCAGCACGGGAGGGGGGCGTAAAAACACCATATATTTT.

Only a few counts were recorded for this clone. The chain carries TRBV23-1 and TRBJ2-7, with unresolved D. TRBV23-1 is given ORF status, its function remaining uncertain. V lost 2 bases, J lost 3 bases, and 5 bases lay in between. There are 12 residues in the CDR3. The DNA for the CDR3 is TGCGCCAGCAGTCAACCCCTCTACGAGCAGTACTTC. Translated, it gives CASSQPLYEQYF.

The CDR3 bases are TGTGCCAGCAGTCAGGGACAGTGGACGGGGTATAGCAATCAGCCCCAGCATTTT. This sequence encodes CASSQGQWTGYSNQPQHF. V is TRBV6-2 or TRBV6-3 and J is TRBJ1-5; TRBD1 matches 7 bases. V lost 5 bases, J lost 0 bases, and 13 bases stayed unmatched. CDR3 length equals 18 residues. CDR1 is MNHEY and CDR2 is SVGEGT in the germline V gene.

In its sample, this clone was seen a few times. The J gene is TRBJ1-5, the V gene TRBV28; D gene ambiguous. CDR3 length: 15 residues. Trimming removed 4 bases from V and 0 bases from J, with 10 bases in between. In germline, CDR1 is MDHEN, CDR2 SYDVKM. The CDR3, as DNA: TGTGCCAGCAGTTCCCGACAAATTAGCAATCAGCCCCAGCATTTT. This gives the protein CASSSRQISNQPQHF.

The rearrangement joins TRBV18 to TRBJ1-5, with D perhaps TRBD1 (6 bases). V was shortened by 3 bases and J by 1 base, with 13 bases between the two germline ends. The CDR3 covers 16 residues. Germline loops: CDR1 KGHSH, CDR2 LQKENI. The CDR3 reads CASSPQGPGSNQPQHF. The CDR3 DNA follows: TGTGCCAGCTCACCCCAGGGGCCCGGGAGCAATCAGCCCCAGCATTTT.

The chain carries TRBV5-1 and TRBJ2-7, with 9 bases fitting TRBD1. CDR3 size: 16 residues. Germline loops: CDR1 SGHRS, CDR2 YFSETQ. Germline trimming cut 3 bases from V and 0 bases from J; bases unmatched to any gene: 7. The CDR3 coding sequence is TGCGCCAGCAGCTACACAGGGGGCGCGAGCTCCTACGAGCAGTACTTC. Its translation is CASSYTGGASSYEQYF.

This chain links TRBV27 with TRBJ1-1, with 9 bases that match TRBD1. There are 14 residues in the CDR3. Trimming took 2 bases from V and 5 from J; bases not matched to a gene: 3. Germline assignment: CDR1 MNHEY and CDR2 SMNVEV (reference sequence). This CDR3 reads CASSLRDRETEAFF. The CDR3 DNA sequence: TGTGCCAGCAGTTTAAGGGACAGGGAAACTGAAGCTTTCTTT.

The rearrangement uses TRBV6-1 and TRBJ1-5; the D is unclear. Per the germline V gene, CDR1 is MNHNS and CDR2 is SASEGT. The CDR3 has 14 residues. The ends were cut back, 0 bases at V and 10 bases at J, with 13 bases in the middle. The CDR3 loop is CASSEAPPFTPQHF. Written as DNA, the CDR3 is TGTGCCAGCAGTGAAGCGCCCCCTTTTACACCCCAGCATTTT.

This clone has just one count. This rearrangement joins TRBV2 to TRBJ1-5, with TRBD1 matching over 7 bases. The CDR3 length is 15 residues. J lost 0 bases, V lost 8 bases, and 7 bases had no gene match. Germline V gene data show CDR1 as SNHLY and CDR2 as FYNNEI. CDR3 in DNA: TGTGCCAGCCGACAGGGTGGCTATAGCAATCAGCCCCAGCATTTT. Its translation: CASRQGGYSNQPQHF.

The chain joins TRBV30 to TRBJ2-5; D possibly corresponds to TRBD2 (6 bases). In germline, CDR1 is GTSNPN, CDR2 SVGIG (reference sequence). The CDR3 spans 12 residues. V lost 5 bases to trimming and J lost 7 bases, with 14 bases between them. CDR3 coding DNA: TGTGCCTGGTCCCCCCTTAGCGGGACCCAGTACTTC. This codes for CAWSPLSGTQYF.

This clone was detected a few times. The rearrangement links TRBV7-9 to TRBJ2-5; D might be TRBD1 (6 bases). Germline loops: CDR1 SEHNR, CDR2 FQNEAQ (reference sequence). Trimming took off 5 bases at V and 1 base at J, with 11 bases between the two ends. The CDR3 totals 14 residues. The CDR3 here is CASSPGTFQETQYF. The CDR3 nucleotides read TGTGCCAGCAGCCCTGGGACATTCCAAGAGACCCAGTACTTC.

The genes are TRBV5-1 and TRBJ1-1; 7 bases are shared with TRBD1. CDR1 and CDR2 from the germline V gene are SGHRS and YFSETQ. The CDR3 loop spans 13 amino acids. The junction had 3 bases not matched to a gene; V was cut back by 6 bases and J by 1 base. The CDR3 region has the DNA TGCGCCAGCAAACGGACAGGGAACACTGAAGCTTTCTTT. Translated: CASKRTGNTEAFF. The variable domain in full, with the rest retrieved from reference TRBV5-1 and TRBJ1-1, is KAGVTQTPRYLIKTRGQQVTLSCSPISGHRSVSWYQQTPGQGLQFLFEYFSETQRNKGNFPGRFSGRQFSNSRSEMNVSTLELGDSALYLCASKRTGNTEAFFGQGTRLTVV.

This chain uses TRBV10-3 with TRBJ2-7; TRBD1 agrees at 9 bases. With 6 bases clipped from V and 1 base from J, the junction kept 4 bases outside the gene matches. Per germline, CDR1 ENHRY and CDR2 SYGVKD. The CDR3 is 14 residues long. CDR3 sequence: CAISGTGQSYEQYF. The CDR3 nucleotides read TGTGCCATCAGCGGGACAGGGCAATCCTACGAGCAGTACTTC.

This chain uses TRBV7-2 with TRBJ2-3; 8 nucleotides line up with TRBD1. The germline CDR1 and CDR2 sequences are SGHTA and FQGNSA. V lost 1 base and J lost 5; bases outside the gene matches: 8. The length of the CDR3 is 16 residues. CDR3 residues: CASSLENRGVEDTQYF. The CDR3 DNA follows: TGTGCCAGCAGCTTAGAGAACAGGGGGGTCGAAGATACGCAGTATTTT.